The sequence of this T cell receptor (beta chain) was determined in a study of Ad26.COV2.S vaccination and SARS-CoV-2 variants. CDR1 is SGDLS, CDR2 YYNGEE, per germline. With 4 bases clipped from V and 5 bases from J, the junction kept 8 bases outside the gene matches. There are 15 residues in the CDR3. Measured with immunoSEQ multiplex PCR; TCRdb has only the in-frame clones, and not every one. Of about 350,000 clones detected, about 92% appear once; the ten largest clones hold roughly 3.9%. The receptor comes from a human donor who had recovered from COVID-19. This sequence joins TRBV9 and TRBJ2-1; 8 bases agree with TRBD1. This specimen was peripheral blood, taken after recovery from COVID-19. In DNA, the CDR3 is TGTGCCAGCAGCCCTAGACAGGGGAGAAACAATGAGCAGTTCTTC. It codes for CASSPRQGRNNEQFF.